The rows below give T cell receptor beta chains drawn from one sample of a study of cytomegalovirus exposure and HLA in healthy donors. The protocol was immunoSEQ multiplex PCR, while the TCRdb copy is restricted to in-frame clones and leaves out a portion. Its clone listing holds tens of thousands of clones. Sequenced: PBMCs. All receptors derive from a male donor in good health and CMV-seronegative. Each CDR3 is given without its conserved first and last residue. D genes are given only for firm matches.

J | D | V | CDR3
TRBJ1-2 | - | TRBV7-2 | ASSQGRGEASYT
TRBJ1-5 | - | TRBV6-1 | ASSQGYGNQPQH
TRBJ2-1 | TRBD1 | TRBV9 | ASSVDEGARKNNEQF
TRBJ1-6 | TRBD1 | TRBV18 | ASSTRTGMYNSPLH
TRBJ2-7 | TRBD1 | TRBV28 | ASSSPGTGTYEQY
TRBJ1-4 | - | TRBV7-9 | ASSADSLNEKLF
TRBJ1-1 | - | TRBV18 | ASSLTRAGGGTEAF
TRBJ1-1 | - | TRBV5-1 | ASSLDSRDTEAF
TRBJ2-3 | - | TRBV6-5 | ASSLGAGDTQY
TRBJ1-2 | - | TRBV7-8 | ASSLDSVRINYGYT
TRBJ2-3 | - | TRBV6-1 | ASRTGGTDTQY
TRBJ1-5 | - | TRBV19 | ASSIGYRGQPLSSRNQPQH
TRBJ2-7 | - | TRBV23-1 | ASSHPTDRDLGEQY
TRBJ1-2 | TRBD1 | TRBV5-1 | ASSRAGTGAGYT
TRBJ2-1 | TRBD1 | TRBV7-2 | ASSVVSGQGAYNEQF
TRBJ1-2 | - | TRBV6-5 | ASAGDYSQGGYT
TRBJ1-1 | - | TRBV28 | ASSTGLRNTEAF
TRBJ2-7 | - | TRBV9 | ASSVTVSPDVYEQY
TRBJ1-6 | - | TRBV30 | AKRQGISSYNSHLH
TRBJ2-3 | TRBD1 | TRBV11-1 | ASSRGGTGGPDTQY
TRBJ1-2 | TRBD1 | TRBV7-9 | ASSNWGQHYGYT
TRBJ1-5 | - | TRBV30 | AWSPKSLSNQHQH
TRBJ1-2 | TRBD1 | TRBV7-2 | ASSIGTGVTNYGYT
TRBJ2-1 | TRBD2 | TRBV25-1 | ASSVWRGDDNEQF
TRBJ1-3 | TRBD1 | TRBV11-3 | ASSRDRVDTIY
TRBJ2-7 | TRBD1 | TRBV5-1 | ASSWGTGEYEQY
TRBJ2-2 | - | TRBV5-1 | ASSLEASWGTGELF
TRBJ2-3 | - | TRBV7-2 | ASSLQAGKDKQY
TRBJ2-3 | TRBD2 | TRBV18 | ASSLSPGGEADTQY
TRBJ2-2 | - | TRBV7-2 | ASSPQGPLPAGELF
TRBJ2-7 | - | TRBV29-1 | SVAQQGSSYEQY
TRBJ1-4 | - | TRBV7-2 | ASSLVAGEKLF
TRBJ2-1 | TRBD2 | TRBV9 | ASSVGRTSGGDNEQF
TRBJ1-1 | - | TRBV5-1 | ASSTYGQSMNTEAF
TRBJ2-5 | - | TRBV6-1 | ASRGQGIRWETQY
TRBJ1-3 | TRBD1 | TRBV28 | ASSSGGEAGNTIY
TRBJ2-2 | - | TRBV7-2 | ASSSHTGELF
TRBJ1-2 | - | TRBV7-6 | ASSLDFEPTNYGYT
TRBJ1-2 | TRBD1 | TRBV28 | ASSLGVQGARGYT
TRBJ2-7 | - | TRBV7-8 | ASSLDGRGAYEQY
TRBJ1-5 | - | TRBV19 | ASSIREHQPQH
TRBJ2-1 | TRBD2 | TRBV4-1 | ASSHSTSGGSDNEQF
TRBJ1-2 | - | TRBV19 | ASSSQSGDHRYGYT
TRBJ2-1 | - | TRBV7-9 | ASSLTQGSEQF
TRBJ1-6 | - | TRBV5-1 | ASSWVGGKSSYNSPLH
TRBJ1-6 | - | TRBV4-3 | ASSQEYQNNSPLH
TRBJ2-5 | - | TRBV4-1 | ASSHPGGRQETQY
TRBJ2-1 | - | TRBV7-9 | ASSRQTSHSEQF
TRBJ1-1 | - | TRBV14 | ASSQVGGGAEAF
TRBJ1-1 | TRBD1 | TRBV5-5 | ASSGTGLNTEAF
TRBJ2-7 | TRBD1 | TRBV28 | ASSLGTGAYEQY
TRBJ1-2 | - | TRBV4-1 | ASSQATATNYGYT
TRBJ2-7 | TRBD2 | TRBV11-2 | ASSLARGAYEQY